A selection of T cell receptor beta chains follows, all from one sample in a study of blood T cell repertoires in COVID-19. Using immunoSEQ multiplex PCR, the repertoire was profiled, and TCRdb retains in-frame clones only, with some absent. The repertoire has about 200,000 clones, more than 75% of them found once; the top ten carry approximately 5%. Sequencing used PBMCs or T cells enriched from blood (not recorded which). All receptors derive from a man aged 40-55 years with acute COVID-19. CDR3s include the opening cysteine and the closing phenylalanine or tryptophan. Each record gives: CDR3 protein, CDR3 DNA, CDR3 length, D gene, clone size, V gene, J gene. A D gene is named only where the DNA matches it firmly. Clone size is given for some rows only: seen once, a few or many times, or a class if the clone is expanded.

cdr3_aa: CASVEGALAKNIQYF
cdr3_nt: TGTGCCAGTGTTGAAGGGGCTCTAGCCAAAAACATTCAGTACTTC
cdr3_length: 15
d_call: .
clone_size: .
v_call: TRBV19
j_call: TRBJ2-4

cdr3_aa: CASSFLERENTGELFF
cdr3_nt: TGTGCCAGCAGTTTCCTCGAGCGGGAGAACACCGGGGAGCTGTTTTTT
cdr3_length: 16
d_call: TRBD2
clone_size: once
v_call: TRBV27
j_call: TRBJ2-2

cdr3_aa: CASSGVAAGDTQYF
cdr3_nt: TGTGCCAGTAGTGGAGTGGCCGCAGGGGATACGCAGTATTTT
cdr3_length: 14
d_call: .
clone_size: .
v_call: TRBV19
j_call: TRBJ2-3

cdr3_aa: CASSLDRGRNQPQHF
cdr3_nt: TGCGCCAGCAGCTTGGACAGGGGGCGGAATCAGCCCCAGCATTTT
cdr3_length: 15
d_call: TRBD1
clone_size: .
v_call: TRBV5-1
j_call: TRBJ1-5

cdr3_aa: CAWDRGQYNEQFF
cdr3_nt: TGTGCCTGGGACAGGGGGCAATACAATGAGCAGTTCTTC
cdr3_length: 13
d_call: TRBD1
clone_size: .
v_call: TRBV30
j_call: TRBJ2-1

cdr3_aa: CASSLAQIPFDNEQFF
cdr3_nt: TGTGCCAGCAGTTTGGCTCAAATCCCTTTTGACAATGAGCAGTTCTTC
cdr3_length: 16
d_call: .
clone_size: few
v_call: TRBV27
j_call: TRBJ2-1

cdr3_aa: CASSFVNSDPAYEQFF
cdr3_nt: TGCGCCAGCAGCTTCGTAAATAGCGACCCAGCCTATGAGCAGTTCTTC
cdr3_length: 16
d_call: .
clone_size: .
v_call: TRBV5-1
j_call: TRBJ2-1

cdr3_aa: CASSSWGTNQDEQYF
cdr3_nt: TGTGCCAGCAGCTCCTGGGGGACTAATCAGGACGAGCAGTACTTC
cdr3_length: 15
d_call: TRBD2
clone_size: .
v_call: TRBV11-2
j_call: TRBJ2-7

cdr3_aa: CASSLEPGGNNSPLHF
cdr3_nt: TGTGCCAGCAGCTTAGAGCCAGGGGGAAATAATTCACCCCTCCACTTT
cdr3_length: 16
d_call: TRBD1
clone_size: once
v_call: TRBV7-3
j_call: TRBJ1-6

cdr3_aa: CASSTERGNQPQHF
cdr3_nt: TGTGCCAGCAGTACCGAGAGGGGCAATCAGCCCCAGCATTTT
cdr3_length: 14
d_call: .
clone_size: .
v_call: TRBV6-4
j_call: TRBJ1-5

cdr3_aa: CASSPRGSGSLRGTGELFF
cdr3_nt: TGCGCCAGCAGCCCCCGGGGTAGCGGGAGCCTAAGGGGCACCGGGGAGCTGTTTTTT
cdr3_length: 19
d_call: TRBD2
clone_size: .
v_call: TRBV5-1
j_call: TRBJ2-2

cdr3_aa: CASSGRLDTQYF
cdr3_nt: TGTGCCAGTAGCGGGAGATTAGATACGCAGTATTTT
cdr3_length: 12
d_call: TRBD2
clone_size: once
v_call: TRBV28
j_call: TRBJ2-3

cdr3_aa: CASRTQRERYNEQFF
cdr3_nt: TGTGCCAGCAGAACCCAGCGGGAGAGGTACAATGAGCAGTTCTTC
cdr3_length: 15
d_call: TRBD2
clone_size: .
v_call: TRBV5-4
j_call: TRBJ2-1

cdr3_aa: CAWSLGGQETQYF
cdr3_nt: TGTGCCTGGAGTTTGGGGGGCCAAGAGACCCAGTACTTC
cdr3_length: 13
d_call: .
clone_size: .
v_call: TRBV30
j_call: TRBJ2-5

cdr3_aa: CASSPGLGDSSYNEQFF
cdr3_nt: TGTGCCAGCTCACCTGGACTAGGGGATAGCTCCTACAATGAGCAGTTCTTC
cdr3_length: 17
d_call: TRBD2
clone_size: .
v_call: TRBV18
j_call: TRBJ2-1

cdr3_aa: CASSLRTGEETQYF
cdr3_nt: TGTGCCAGCAGCTTACGTACGGGGGAAGAGACCCAGTACTTC
cdr3_length: 14
d_call: .
clone_size: .
v_call: TRBV13
j_call: TRBJ2-5

cdr3_aa: CASSLAGLVSETQYF
cdr3_nt: TGTGCCAGCAGCTTGGCCGGGTTGGTCAGTGAGACCCAGTACTTC
cdr3_length: 15
d_call: .
clone_size: .
v_call: TRBV5-4
j_call: TRBJ2-5

cdr3_aa: CATNPPSSYQPQHF
cdr3_nt: TGTGCCACCAATCCGCCCAGTTCCTATCAGCCCCAGCATTTT
cdr3_length: 14
d_call: .
clone_size: .
v_call: TRBV6-6
j_call: TRBJ1-5

cdr3_aa: CATSIDIGNTIYF
cdr3_nt: TGTGCCACCAGCATCGACATTGGAAACACCATATATTTT
cdr3_length: 13
d_call: .
clone_size: .
v_call: TRBV15
j_call: TRBJ1-3

cdr3_aa: CASSLAGIYEQYF
cdr3_nt: TGCGCCAGCAGCTTGGCAGGGATCTACGAGCAGTACTTC
cdr3_length: 13
d_call: .
clone_size: .
v_call: TRBV5-1
j_call: TRBJ2-7

cdr3_aa: CASSRVDLAGTDTQYF
cdr3_nt: TGTGCCAGCTCACGGGTGGACCTAGCCGGTACAGATACGCAGTATTTT
cdr3_length: 16
d_call: .
clone_size: .
v_call: TRBV18
j_call: TRBJ2-3

cdr3_aa: CASSLESRSNQPQHF
cdr3_nt: TGTGCCAGCAGTCTCGAATCGCGCAGCAATCAGCCCCAGCATTTT
cdr3_length: 15
d_call: .
clone_size: .
v_call: TRBV27
j_call: TRBJ1-5

cdr3_aa: CASSTQRDWGPQHF
cdr3_nt: TGTGCCAGCAGCACACAGAGGGACTGGGGGCCCCAGCATTTT
cdr3_length: 14
d_call: .
clone_size: .
v_call: TRBV28
j_call: TRBJ1-5

cdr3_aa: CASRPENTGELFF
cdr3_nt: TGCGCCAGCAGACCAGAGAACACCGGGGAGCTGTTTTTT
cdr3_length: 13
d_call: .
clone_size: .
v_call: TRBV4-1
j_call: TRBJ2-2

cdr3_aa: CASSLGLSGANVLTF
cdr3_nt: TGTGCCAGCAGTTTAGGACTCTCTGGGGCCAACGTCCTGACTTTC
cdr3_length: 15
d_call: .
clone_size: .
v_call: TRBV28
j_call: TRBJ2-6

cdr3_aa: CASSLSLGTGAYEQYF
cdr3_nt: TGTGCCAGCAGCTTGTCACTCGGGACAGGGGCCTACGAGCAGTACTTC
cdr3_length: 16
d_call: TRBD1
clone_size: many
v_call: TRBV7-3
j_call: TRBJ2-7

cdr3_aa: CASSFTGTSSDEQFF
cdr3_nt: TGTGCCAGCAGCTTTACTGGGACTAGTTCCGATGAGCAGTTCTTC
cdr3_length: 15
d_call: TRBD2
clone_size: .
v_call: TRBV5-4
j_call: TRBJ2-1

cdr3_aa: CASSFSNTGELFF
cdr3_nt: TGTGCCAGCAGTTTCTCGAACACCGGGGAGCTGTTTTTT
cdr3_length: 13
d_call: .
clone_size: .
v_call: TRBV27
j_call: TRBJ2-2

cdr3_aa: CAISDRDRGTEAFF
cdr3_nt: TGTGCCATCAGCGACCGGGACAGGGGGACTGAAGCTTTCTTT
cdr3_length: 14
d_call: TRBD1
clone_size: .
v_call: TRBV10-3
j_call: TRBJ1-1

cdr3_aa: CASEGLRSPYEQFF
cdr3_nt: TGTGCCAGCGAAGGTCTAAGGAGCCCTTATGAGCAGTTCTTC
cdr3_length: 14
d_call: .
clone_size: .
v_call: TRBV7-9
j_call: TRBJ2-1

cdr3_aa: CASSEGALAVPDEQYF
cdr3_nt: TGTGCCAGCAGTGAAGGGGCGCTAGCGGTTCCCGACGAGCAGTACTTC
cdr3_length: 16
d_call: TRBD2
clone_size: .
v_call: TRBV2
j_call: TRBJ2-7

cdr3_aa: CASSSEQGRQETQYF
cdr3_nt: TGTGCCAGCAGCTCTGAACAGGGGCGGCAAGAGACCCAGTACTTC
cdr3_length: 15
d_call: TRBD1
clone_size: .
v_call: TRBV5-5
j_call: TRBJ2-5

cdr3_aa: CASSSTTHSSYNEQFF
cdr3_nt: TGTGCCAGCAGTTCGACTACCCATAGCTCCTACAATGAGCAGTTCTTC
cdr3_length: 16
d_call: .
clone_size: .
v_call: TRBV27
j_call: TRBJ2-1

cdr3_aa: CAISEFTGRGNEQFF
cdr3_nt: TGTGCCATCAGTGAGTTCACCGGGCGGGGCAATGAGCAGTTCTTC
cdr3_length: 15
d_call: .
clone_size: .
v_call: TRBV10-3
j_call: TRBJ2-1

cdr3_aa: CASSVMPGLTNNEQFF
cdr3_nt: TGTGCCAGCAGCGTAATGCCGGGACTCACAAACAATGAGCAGTTCTTC
cdr3_length: 16
d_call: .
clone_size: few
v_call: TRBV7-7
j_call: TRBJ2-1

cdr3_aa: CASSIWAGGAFF
cdr3_nt: TGTGCCAGTAGTATTTGGGCAGGGGGAGCTTTCTTT
cdr3_length: 12
d_call: TRBD1
clone_size: .
v_call: TRBV19
j_call: TRBJ1-1

cdr3_aa: CASSFVRSQETQYF
cdr3_nt: TGTGCCAGCAGTTTTGTCAGGTCCCAGGAGACCCAGTACTTC
cdr3_length: 14
d_call: .
clone_size: .
v_call: TRBV28
j_call: TRBJ2-5

cdr3_aa: CASSSPGNQPQHF
cdr3_nt: TGTGCCAGCAGCTCGCCAGGGAATCAGCCCCAGCATTTT
cdr3_length: 13
d_call: .
clone_size: .
v_call: TRBV7-9
j_call: TRBJ1-5

cdr3_aa: CASSLQADAGEQYF
cdr3_nt: TGTGCCAGCAGCTTACAAGCGGACGCGGGGGAGCAGTACTTC
cdr3_length: 14
d_call: .
clone_size: .
v_call: TRBV7-3
j_call: TRBJ2-7

cdr3_aa: CASSQRLGRDTQYF
cdr3_nt: TGCGCCAGCAGCCAACGACTAGGGCGGGATACGCAGTATTTT
cdr3_length: 14
d_call: .
clone_size: .
v_call: TRBV4-3
j_call: TRBJ2-3

cdr3_aa: CASSDPFWRGGRQPQHF
cdr3_nt: TGTGCCAGCAGTGACCCGTTCTGGAGGGGGGGCCGTCAGCCCCAGCATTTT
cdr3_length: 17
d_call: .
clone_size: .
v_call: TRBV6-1
j_call: TRBJ1-5

cdr3_aa: CSASGQGVGTDTQYF
cdr3_nt: TGCAGTGCTAGTGGGCAGGGTGTGGGGACAGATACGCAGTATTTT
cdr3_length: 15
d_call: .
clone_size: .
v_call: TRBV20-1
j_call: TRBJ2-3

cdr3_aa: CSVVFTEAFF
cdr3_nt: TGCAGCGTTGTCTTCACTGAAGCTTTCTTT
cdr3_length: 10
d_call: .
clone_size: .
v_call: TRBV29-1
j_call: TRBJ1-1

cdr3_aa: CASSPQRNNQPQHF
cdr3_nt: TGTGCCAGCTCACCACAGAGAAATAATCAGCCCCAGCATTTT
cdr3_length: 14
d_call: .
clone_size: .
v_call: TRBV18
j_call: TRBJ1-5

cdr3_aa: CASSVASGLSSYNEQFF
cdr3_nt: TGTGCCAGCAGCGTGGCTAGCGGGTTAAGCTCCTACAATGAGCAGTTCTTC
cdr3_length: 17
d_call: TRBD2
clone_size: .
v_call: TRBV9
j_call: TRBJ2-1

cdr3_aa: CAWSGLKRGLAGYYNEQFF
cdr3_nt: TGTGCCTGGAGTGGTCTTAAGAGGGGACTAGCGGGATATTACAATGAGCAGTTCTTC
cdr3_length: 19
d_call: TRBD2
clone_size: .
v_call: TRBV30
j_call: TRBJ2-1

cdr3_aa: CASNKQGPGELFF
cdr3_nt: TGTGCCAGCAATAAGCAGGGGCCCGGGGAGCTGTTTTTT
cdr3_length: 13
d_call: .
clone_size: once
v_call: TRBV2
j_call: TRBJ2-2

cdr3_aa: CASNFRTGGQDGYTF
cdr3_nt: TGTGCCAGCAATTTTAGGACAGGGGGCCAAGATGGCTACACCTTC
cdr3_length: 15
d_call: TRBD1
clone_size: .
v_call: TRBV19
j_call: TRBJ1-2

cdr3_aa: CASASGKAYNEQFF
cdr3_nt: TGTGCCAGCGCTAGCGGGAAGGCCTACAATGAGCAGTTCTTC
cdr3_length: 14
d_call: TRBD2
clone_size: .
v_call: TRBV2
j_call: TRBJ2-1

cdr3_aa: CASRDQANTEAFF
cdr3_nt: TGTGCCAGCCGAGACCAGGCGAACACTGAAGCTTTCTTT
cdr3_length: 13
d_call: .
clone_size: .
v_call: TRBV27
j_call: TRBJ1-1